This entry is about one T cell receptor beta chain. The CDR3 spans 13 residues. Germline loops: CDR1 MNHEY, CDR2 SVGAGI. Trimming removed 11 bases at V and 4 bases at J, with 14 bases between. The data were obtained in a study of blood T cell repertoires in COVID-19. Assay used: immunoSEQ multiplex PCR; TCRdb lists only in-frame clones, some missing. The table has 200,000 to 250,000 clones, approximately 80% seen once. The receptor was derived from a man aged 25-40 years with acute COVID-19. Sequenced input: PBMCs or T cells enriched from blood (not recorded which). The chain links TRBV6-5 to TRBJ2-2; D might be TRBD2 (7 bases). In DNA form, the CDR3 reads TGTGCCGTCAGGGAGGGGGGCACCGGGGAGCTGTTTTTT. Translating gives CAVREGGTGELFF.